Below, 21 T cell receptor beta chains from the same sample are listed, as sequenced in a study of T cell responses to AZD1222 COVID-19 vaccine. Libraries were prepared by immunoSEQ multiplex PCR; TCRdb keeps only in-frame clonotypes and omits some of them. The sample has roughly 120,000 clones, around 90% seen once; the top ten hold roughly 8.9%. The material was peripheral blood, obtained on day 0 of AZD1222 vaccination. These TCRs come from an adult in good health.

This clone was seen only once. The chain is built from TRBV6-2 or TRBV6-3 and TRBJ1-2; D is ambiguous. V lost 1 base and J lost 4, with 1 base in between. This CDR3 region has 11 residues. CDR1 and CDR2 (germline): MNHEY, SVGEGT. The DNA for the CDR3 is TGTGCCAGCAGTTACTTCTATGGCTACACCTTC. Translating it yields CASSYFYGYTF.

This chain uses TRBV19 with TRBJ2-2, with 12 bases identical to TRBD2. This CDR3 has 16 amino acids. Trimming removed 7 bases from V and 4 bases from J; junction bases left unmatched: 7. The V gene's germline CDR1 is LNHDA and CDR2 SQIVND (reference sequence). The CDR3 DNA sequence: TGTGCCAGTACCCCACTAGCGGGAGGTGGCACCGGGGAGCTGTTTTTT. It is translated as CASTPLAGGGTGELFF.

CDR3 amino acids: CASSFMVGETQYF. DNA of the CDR3: TGTGCCAGCAGTTTCATGGTTGGAGAGACCCAGTACTTC. V is TRBV2 and J is TRBJ2-5; D is undetermined. Germline V gene sequence: CDR1 SNHLY, CDR2 FYNNEI. This CDR3 has 13 residues. The V end was cut by 5 bases, the J end by 4 bases, with 11 bases between.

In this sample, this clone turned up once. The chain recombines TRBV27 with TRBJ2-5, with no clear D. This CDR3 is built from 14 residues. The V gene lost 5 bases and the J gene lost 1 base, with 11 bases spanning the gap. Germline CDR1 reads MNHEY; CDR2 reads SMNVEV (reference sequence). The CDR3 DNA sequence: TGTGCCAGCAGTCCTGTGAGTCCCCAAGAGACCCAGTACTTC. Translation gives CASSPVSPQETQYF.

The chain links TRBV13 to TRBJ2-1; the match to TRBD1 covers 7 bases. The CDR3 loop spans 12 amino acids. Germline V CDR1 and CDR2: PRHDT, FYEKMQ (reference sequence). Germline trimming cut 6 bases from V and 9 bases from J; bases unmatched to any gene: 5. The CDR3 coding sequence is TGTGCCAGCAGTCCGACAGGGAGTGAGCAGTTCTTC. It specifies CASSPTGSEQFF.

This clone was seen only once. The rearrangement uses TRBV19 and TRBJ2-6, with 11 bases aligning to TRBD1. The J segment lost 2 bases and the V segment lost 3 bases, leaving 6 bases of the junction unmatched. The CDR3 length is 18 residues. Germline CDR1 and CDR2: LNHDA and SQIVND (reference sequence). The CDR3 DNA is TGTGCCAGTAGTATTTCTGGACAGGGGGCGGCTGGGGCCAACGTCCTGACTTTC. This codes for CASSISGQGAAGANVLTF.

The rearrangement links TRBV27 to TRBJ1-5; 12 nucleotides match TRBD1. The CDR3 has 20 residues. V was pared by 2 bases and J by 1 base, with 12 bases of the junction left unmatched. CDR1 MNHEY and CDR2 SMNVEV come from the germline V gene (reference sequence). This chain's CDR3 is CASSLRGTGGPWASNQPQHF. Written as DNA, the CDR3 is TGTGCCAGCAGTTTACGGGGGACAGGGGGCCCCTGGGCGAGCAATCAGCCCCAGCATTTT.

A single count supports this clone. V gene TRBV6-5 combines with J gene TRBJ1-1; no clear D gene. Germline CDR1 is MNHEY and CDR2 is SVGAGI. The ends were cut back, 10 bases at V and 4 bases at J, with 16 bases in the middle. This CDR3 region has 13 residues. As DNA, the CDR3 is TGTGCCACCCAAACTTATTTGAGCACTGAAGCTTTCTTT. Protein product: CATQTYLSTEAFF.

The CDR3 DNA sequence: TGTGCCAGCAGCCAAGACAGGAGGGATACAGCGGGAGGGCCGGGGCGGCCAGATACGCAGTATTTT. Amino acids: CASSQDRRDTAGGPGRPDTQYF. This chain joins TRBV4-2 and TRBJ2-3, with 10 positions matching TRBD2. The CDR3 loop spans 22 amino acids. Per germline, CDR1 LGHNA and CDR2 YNFKEQ. J lost 4 bases, V lost 0 bases, and 22 bases had no gene match.

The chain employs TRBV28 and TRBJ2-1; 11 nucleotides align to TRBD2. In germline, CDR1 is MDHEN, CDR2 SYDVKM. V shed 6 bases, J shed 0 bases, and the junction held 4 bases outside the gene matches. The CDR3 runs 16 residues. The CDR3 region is CASRLGLAASYNEQFF. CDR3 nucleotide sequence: TGTGCCAGCAGACTGGGACTAGCGGCCTCCTACAATGAGCAGTTCTTC. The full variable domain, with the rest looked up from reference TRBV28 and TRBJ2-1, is DVKVTQSSRYLVKRTGEKVFLECVQDMDHENMFWYRQDPGLGLRLIYFSYDVKMKEKGDIPEGYSVSREKKERFSLILESASTNQTSMYLCASRLGLAASYNEQFFGPGTRLTVL.

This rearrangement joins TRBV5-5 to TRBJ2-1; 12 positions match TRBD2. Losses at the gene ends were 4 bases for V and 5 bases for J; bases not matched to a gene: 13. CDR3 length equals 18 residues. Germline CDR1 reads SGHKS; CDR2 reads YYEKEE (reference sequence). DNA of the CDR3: TGTGCCAGCAGCCCCCGGTGGCTAGCGGGGGGGGAAAACAATGAGCAGTTCTTC. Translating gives CASSPRWLAGGENNEQFF.

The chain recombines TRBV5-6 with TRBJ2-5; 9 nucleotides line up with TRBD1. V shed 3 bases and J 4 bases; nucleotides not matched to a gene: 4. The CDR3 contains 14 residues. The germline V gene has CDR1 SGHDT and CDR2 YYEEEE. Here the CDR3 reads CASSSPDRGETQYF. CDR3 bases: TGTGCCAGCAGCTCCCCGGACAGGGGAGAGACCCAGTACTTC.

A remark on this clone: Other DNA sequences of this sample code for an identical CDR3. CDR3 coding DNA: TGCGCCAGCAGCTTGACAGGGGACTATGGCTACACCTTC. Translating it yields CASSLTGDYGYTF. The V call is TRBV5-1, the J call TRBJ1-2; 7 bases agree with TRBD1. The CDR3 is 13 amino acids. Trimming removed 1 base from V and 3 bases from J; junction bases left unmatched: 0. The germline V gene has CDR1 SGHRS and CDR2 YFSETQ.

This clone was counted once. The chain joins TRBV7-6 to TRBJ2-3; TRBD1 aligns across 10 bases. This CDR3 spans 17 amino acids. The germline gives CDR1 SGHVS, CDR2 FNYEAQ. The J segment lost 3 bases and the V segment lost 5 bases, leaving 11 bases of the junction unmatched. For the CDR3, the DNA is TGTGCCAGCAGCCCCCAGACAGGGGGCGAGAGTACAGATACGCAGTATTTT. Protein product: CASSPQTGGESTDTQYF.

CDR3 bases: TGTGCCACCAGCAAAACGCCCGGGACAGGGTCCTACGAGCAGTACTTC. Translated: CATSKTPGTGSYEQYF. V and J are TRBV15 and TRBJ2-7; 9 bases line up with TRBD1. The germline V gene encodes CDR1 LNHNV and CDR2 YYDKDF (reference sequence). V dropped 4 bases and J dropped 1; count of bases not matched to a gene: 8. The length of the CDR3 is 16 residues.

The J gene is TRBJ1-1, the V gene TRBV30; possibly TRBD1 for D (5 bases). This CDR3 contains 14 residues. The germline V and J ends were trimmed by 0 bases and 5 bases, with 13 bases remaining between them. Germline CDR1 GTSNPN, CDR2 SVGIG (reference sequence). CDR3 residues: CAWSVSGRTTEAFF. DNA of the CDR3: TGTGCCTGGAGTGTATCGGGGCGAACGACTGAAGCTTTCTTT.

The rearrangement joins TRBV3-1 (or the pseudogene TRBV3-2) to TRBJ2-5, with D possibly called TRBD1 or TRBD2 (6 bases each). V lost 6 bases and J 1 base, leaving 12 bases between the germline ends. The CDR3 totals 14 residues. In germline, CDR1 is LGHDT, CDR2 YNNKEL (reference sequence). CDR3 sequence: CASRLQGLQETQYF. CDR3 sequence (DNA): TGTGCCAGCAGGCTACAGGGACTCCAAGAGACCCAGTACTTC.

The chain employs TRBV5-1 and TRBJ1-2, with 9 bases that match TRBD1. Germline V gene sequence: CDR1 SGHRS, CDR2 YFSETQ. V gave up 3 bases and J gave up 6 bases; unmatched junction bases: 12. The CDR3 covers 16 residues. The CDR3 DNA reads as TGCGCCAGCAGCTACTCCCTTACCGGGACAGGGAATGGCTACACCTTC. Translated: CASSYSLTGTGNGYTF.

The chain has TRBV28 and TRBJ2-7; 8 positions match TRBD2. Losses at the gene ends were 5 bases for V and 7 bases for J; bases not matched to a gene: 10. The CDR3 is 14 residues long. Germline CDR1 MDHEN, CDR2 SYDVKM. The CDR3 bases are TGTGCCAGCAGTCCTTTAGCGGGGACGCTTGAGCAGTACTTC. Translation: CASSPLAGTLEQYF.

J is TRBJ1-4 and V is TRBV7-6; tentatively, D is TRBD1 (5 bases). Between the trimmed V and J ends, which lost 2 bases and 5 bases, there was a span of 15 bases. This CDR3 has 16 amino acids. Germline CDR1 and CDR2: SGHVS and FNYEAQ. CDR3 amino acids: CASSLLGAKANEKLFF. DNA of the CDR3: TGTGCCAGCAGCTTATTAGGGGCCAAGGCAAATGAAAAACTGTTTTTT.

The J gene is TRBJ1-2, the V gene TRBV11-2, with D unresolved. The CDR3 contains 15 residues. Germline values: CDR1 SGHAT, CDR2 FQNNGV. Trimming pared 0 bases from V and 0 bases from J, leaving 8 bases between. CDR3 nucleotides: TGTGCCAGCAGCTTAGATCGGGGAGCTAACTATGGCTACACCTTC. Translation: CASSLDRGANYGYTF.